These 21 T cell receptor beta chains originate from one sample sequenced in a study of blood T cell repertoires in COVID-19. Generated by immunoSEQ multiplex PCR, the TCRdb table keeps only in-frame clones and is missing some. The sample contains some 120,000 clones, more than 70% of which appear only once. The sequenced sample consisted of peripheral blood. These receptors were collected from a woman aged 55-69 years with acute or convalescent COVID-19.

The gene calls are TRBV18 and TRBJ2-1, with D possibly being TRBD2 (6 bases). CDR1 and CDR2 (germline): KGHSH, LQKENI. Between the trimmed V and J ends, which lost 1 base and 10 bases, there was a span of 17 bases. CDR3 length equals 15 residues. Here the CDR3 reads CASSPLTSQAGEQFF. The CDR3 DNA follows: TGTGCCAGCTCACCACTCACTAGCCAAGCCGGGGAGCAGTTCTTC.

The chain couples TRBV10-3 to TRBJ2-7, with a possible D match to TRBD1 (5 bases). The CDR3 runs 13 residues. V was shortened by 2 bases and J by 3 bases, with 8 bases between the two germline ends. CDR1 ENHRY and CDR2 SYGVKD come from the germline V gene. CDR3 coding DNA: TGTGCCATCAGTGAGGGGGCTAACTACGAGCAGTACGTC. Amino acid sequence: CAISEGANYEQYV.

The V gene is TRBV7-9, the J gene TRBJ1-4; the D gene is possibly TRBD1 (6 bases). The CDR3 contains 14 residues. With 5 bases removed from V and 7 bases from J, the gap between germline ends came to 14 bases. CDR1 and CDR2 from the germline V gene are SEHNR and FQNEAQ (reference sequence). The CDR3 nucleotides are TGTGCCAGCAGCCTGACAGGTGGAGGTGAAAAACTGTTTTTT. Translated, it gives CASSLTGGGEKLFF. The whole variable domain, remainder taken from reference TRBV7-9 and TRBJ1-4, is DTGVSQNPRHKITKRGQNVTFRCDPISEHNRLYWYRQTLGQGPEFLTYFQNEAQLEKSRLLSDRFSAERPKGSFSTLEIQRTEQGDSAMYLCASSLTGGGEKLFFGSGTQLSVL.

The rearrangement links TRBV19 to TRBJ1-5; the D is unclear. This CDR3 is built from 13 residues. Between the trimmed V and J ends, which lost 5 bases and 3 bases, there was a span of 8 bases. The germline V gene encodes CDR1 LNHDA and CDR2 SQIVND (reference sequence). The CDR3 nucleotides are TGTGCCAGTAGTGAGGGTTTCAATCAGCCCCAGCATTTT. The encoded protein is CASSEGFNQPQHF.

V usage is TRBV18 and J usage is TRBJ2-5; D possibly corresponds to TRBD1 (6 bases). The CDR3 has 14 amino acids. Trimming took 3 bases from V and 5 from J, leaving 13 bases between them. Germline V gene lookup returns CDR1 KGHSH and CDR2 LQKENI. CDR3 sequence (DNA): TGTGCCAGCTCACCCCAACAGGGTCCGGAGACCCAGTACTTC. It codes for CASSPQQGPETQYF.

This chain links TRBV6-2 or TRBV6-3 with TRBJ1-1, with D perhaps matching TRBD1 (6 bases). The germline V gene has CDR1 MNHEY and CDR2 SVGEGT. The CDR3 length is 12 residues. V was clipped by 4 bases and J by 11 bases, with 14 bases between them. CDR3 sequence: CASSSQGFGAFF. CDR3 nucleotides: TGTGCCAGCAGTTCACAGGGTTTTGGGGCTTTCTTT.

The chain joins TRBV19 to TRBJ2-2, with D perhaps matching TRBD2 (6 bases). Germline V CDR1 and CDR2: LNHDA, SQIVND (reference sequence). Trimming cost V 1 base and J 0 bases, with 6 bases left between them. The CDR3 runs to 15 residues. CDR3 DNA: TGTGCCAGTAGTATAGGGGGGGCGAACACCGGGGAGCTGTTTTTT. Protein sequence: CASSIGGANTGELFF.

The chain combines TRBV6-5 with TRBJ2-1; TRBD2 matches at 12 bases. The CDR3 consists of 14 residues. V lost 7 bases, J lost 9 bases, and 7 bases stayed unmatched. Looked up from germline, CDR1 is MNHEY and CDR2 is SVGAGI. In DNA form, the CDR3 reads TGTGCCAGCACCCGACTAGCGGGAGTTGCTGAGCAGTTCTTC. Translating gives CASTRLAGVAEQFF.

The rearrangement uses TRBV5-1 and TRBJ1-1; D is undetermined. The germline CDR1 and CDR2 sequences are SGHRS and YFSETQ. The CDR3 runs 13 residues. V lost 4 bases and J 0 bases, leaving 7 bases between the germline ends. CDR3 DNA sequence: TGCGCCAGCAGCCCGCAGATGAACACTGAAGCTTTCTTT. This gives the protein CASSPQMNTEAFF.

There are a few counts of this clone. CDR3 bases: TGTGCCAGTAGGGACTACAGGGGGCTGAACACTGAAGCTTTCTTT. Translated, it gives CASRDYRGLNTEAFF. This chain joins TRBV19 and TRBJ1-1, with 9 bases fitting TRBD1. V gave up 6 bases and J gave up 0 bases; unmatched junction bases: 5. This CDR3 has 15 amino acids. Germline V gene data show CDR1 as LNHDA and CDR2 as SQIVND (reference sequence).

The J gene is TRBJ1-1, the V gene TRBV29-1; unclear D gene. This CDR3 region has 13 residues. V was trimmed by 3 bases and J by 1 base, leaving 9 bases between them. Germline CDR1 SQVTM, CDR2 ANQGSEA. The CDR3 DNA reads TGCAGCGTTGAGTGGTTCGGGAACACTGAAGCTTTCTTT. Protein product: CSVEWFGNTEAFF.

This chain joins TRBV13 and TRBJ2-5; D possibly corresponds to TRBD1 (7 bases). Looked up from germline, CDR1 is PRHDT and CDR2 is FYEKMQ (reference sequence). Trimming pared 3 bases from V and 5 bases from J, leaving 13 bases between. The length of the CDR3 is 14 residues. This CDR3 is CASSFGSGGETQYF. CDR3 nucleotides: TGTGCCAGCAGCTTCGGTTCAGGGGGGGAGACCCAGTACTTC. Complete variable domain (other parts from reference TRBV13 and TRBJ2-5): AAGVIQSPRHLIKEKRETATLKCYPIPRHDTVYWYQQGPGQDPQFLISFYEKMQSDKGSIPDRFSAQQFSDYHSELNMSSLELGDSALYFCASSFGSGGETQYFGPGTRLLVL.

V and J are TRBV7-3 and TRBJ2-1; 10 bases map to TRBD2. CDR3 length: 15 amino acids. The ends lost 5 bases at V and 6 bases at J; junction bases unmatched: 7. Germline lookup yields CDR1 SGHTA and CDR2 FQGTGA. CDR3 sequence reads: CASSPAGGGINEQFF. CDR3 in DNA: TGTGCCAGCAGCCCAGCGGGAGGGGGAATCAATGAGCAGTTCTTC.

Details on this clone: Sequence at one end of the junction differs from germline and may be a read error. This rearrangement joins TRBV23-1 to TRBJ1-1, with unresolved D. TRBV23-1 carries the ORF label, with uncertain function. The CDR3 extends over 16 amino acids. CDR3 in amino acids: CASSQGGEGPNAEAFF. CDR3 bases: TGCGCCAGCAGTCAAGGCGGGGAAGGACCGAACGCTGAAGCTTTCTTT.

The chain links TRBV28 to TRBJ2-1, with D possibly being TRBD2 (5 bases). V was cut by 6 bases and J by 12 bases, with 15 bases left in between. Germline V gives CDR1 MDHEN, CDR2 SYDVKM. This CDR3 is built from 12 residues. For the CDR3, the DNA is TGTGCCAGCAGGCCCCTCCCGGGGAGGCAGTTCTTC. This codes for CASRPLPGRQFF. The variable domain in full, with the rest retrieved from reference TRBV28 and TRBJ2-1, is DVKVTQSSRYLVKRTGEKVFLECVQDMDHENMFWYRQDPGLGLRLIYFSYDVKMKEKGDIPEGYSVSREKKERFSLILESASTNQTSMYLCASRPLPGRQFFGPGTRLTVL.

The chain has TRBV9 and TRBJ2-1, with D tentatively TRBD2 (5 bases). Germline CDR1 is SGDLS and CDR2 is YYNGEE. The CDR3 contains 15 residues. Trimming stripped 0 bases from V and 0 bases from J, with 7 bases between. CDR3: CASSVGTSSYNEQFF. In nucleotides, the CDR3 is TGTGCCAGCAGCGTAGGAACTAGCTCCTACAATGAGCAGTTCTTC. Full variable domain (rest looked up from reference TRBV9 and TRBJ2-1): DSGVTQTPKHLITATGQRVTLRCSPRSGDLSVYWYQQSLDQGLQFLIQYYNGEERAKGNILERFSAQQFPDLHSELNLSSLELGDSALYFCASSVGTSSYNEQFFGPGTRLTVL.

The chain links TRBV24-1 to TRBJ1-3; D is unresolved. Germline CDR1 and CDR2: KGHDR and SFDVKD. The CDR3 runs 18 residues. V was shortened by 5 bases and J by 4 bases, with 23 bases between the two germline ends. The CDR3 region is CATSARGEGSGEGNTIYF. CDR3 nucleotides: TGTGCCACCAGTGCCCGCGGGGAGGGTAGTGGTGAAGGAAACACCATATATTTT.

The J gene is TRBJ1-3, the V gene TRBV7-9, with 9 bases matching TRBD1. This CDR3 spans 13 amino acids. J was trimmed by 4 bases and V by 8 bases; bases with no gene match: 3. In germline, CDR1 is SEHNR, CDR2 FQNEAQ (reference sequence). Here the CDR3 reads CASGQGSGNTIYF. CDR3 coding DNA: TGTGCCAGCGGACAGGGGTCAGGAAACACCATATATTTT.

The CDR3 here is CASSYRGGGLNTEAFF. The CDR3 DNA follows: TGTGCCAGCAGCTATCGTGGAGGGGGCTTGAACACTGAAGCTTTCTTT. This chain joins TRBV3-1 (or the pseudogene TRBV3-2) and TRBJ1-1; TRBD1 matches at 7 bases. Germline trimming cut 5 bases from V and 0 bases from J; bases unmatched to any gene: 9. The CDR3 runs to 16 residues. Germline V gene sequence: CDR1 LGHDT, CDR2 YNNKEL (reference sequence).

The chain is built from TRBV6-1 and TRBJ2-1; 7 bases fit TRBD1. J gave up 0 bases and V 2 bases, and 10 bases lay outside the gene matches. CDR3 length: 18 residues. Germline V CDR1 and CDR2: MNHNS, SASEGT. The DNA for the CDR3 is TGTGCCAGCAGTGAACCCTACACCGGGACAGACTCCTACAATGAGCAGTTCTTC. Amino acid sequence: CASSEPYTGTDSYNEQFF.

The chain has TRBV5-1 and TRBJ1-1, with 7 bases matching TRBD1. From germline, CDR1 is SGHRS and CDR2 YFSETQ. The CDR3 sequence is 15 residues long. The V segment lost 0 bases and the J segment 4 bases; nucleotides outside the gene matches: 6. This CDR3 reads CASSLGTGASTEAFF. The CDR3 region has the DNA TGCGCCAGCAGCTTGGGCACAGGGGCTAGCACTGAAGCTTTCTTT.